This TCR beta chain emerged from a study of T cell responses to AZD1222 COVID-19 vaccine. Study summary: Second-dose timings of about 4 or about 12 weeks were pooled.

With respect to this clone: Its antigen is unidentified.

Here immunoSEQ multiplex PCR was the method, and the copy in TCRdb shows in-frame clones only, minus some. The sample has 65,000 to 70,000 clones, roughly 90% seen once. V lost 4 bases, J lost 1 base, and 10 bases lay in between. This CDR3 is 14 amino acids long. CDR1 SGHAT and CDR2 FQDESV come from the germline V gene (reference sequence). Overall study results and limits: Two AZD1222 doses significantly raised spike-specific TCR breadth and depth over controls.

This chain uses TRBV11-1 with TRBJ1-1, with D possibly being TRBD1 (5 bases). This sample comprised peripheral blood, obtained on day 0 of AZD1222 vaccination. The TCR comes from an adult in good health. The CDR3 loop is CASSSGRSNTEAFF. In nucleotides, the CDR3 is TGTGCCAGCAGCTCGGGACGTTCGAACACTGAAGCTTTCTTT.